The 14 T cell receptor beta chains given below trace back to one sample, sequenced in a study of CD8 T cells in Susac syndrome. The authors reverse transcribed roughly 0.5 to 1 ug RNA with random hexamers. TCRdb called the immunoSEQ multiplex PCR reads again in MiXCR, with one record for every CDR3 protein. This table has 160,000 or so distinct CDR3 sequences, approximately 94% appearing once. The sequenced sample consisted of CD4+ T cells from PBMCs. The receptors were gathered from a human donor with Susac syndrome.

The rearrangement joins TRBV11-1 to TRBJ2-5; TRBD1 is a possible D gene (7 bases). The ends were cut back, 6 bases at V and 4 bases at J, with 15 bases in the middle. Per the germline V gene, CDR1 is SGHAT and CDR2 is FQDESV (reference sequence). This CDR3 spans 14 amino acids. CDR3 amino acids: CASRGGTAIETQYF. CDR3 nucleotides: TGTGCCAGCAGAGGGGGGACAGCGATAGAGACCCAGTACTTC.

The chain links TRBV5-4 to TRBJ2-1; D could derive from TRBD1 or TRBD2 (5 bases each). V lost 1 base and J lost 6, with 8 bases in between. Germline CDR1 SGHNT, CDR2 YYREEE (reference sequence). The CDR3 runs to 13 residues. The CDR3 DNA is TGTGCCAGCAGCTTGATTGGGACCAATGAGCAGTTCTTC. Its protein product is CASSLIGTNEQFF.

The rearrangement links TRBV29-1 to TRBJ1-4; 7 positions agree with TRBD1. This CDR3 is built from 13 residues. CDR1 and CDR2 (germline): SQVTM, ANQGSEA. V was clipped by 6 bases and J by 7 bases; unmatched bases: 8. The CDR3 loop is CSVGDSLGEKLFF. The CDR3, as DNA: TGCAGCGTCGGGGACAGTCTAGGTGAAAAACTGTTTTTT. The full variable domain, in which reference TRBV29-1 and TRBJ1-4 provide the parts outside the CDR3, is SAVISQKPSRDICQRGTSLTIQCQVDSQVTMMFWYRQQPGQSLTLIATANQGSEATYESGFVIDKFPISRPNLTFSTLTVSNMSPEDSSIYLCSVGDSLGEKLFFGSGTQLSVL.

J is TRBJ2-3 and V is TRBV24-1, with 7 bases fitting TRBD2. The CDR3 has 16 residues. The germline CDR1 and CDR2 sequences are KGHDR and SFDVKD. Losses at the gene ends were 4 bases for V and 1 base for J; bases not matched to a gene: 7. In DNA form, the CDR3 reads TGTGCCACCAGTGACCCTGGACTAGTTGGCACAGATACGCAGTATTTT. Translation: CATSDPGLVGTDTQYF.

The chain joins TRBV7-2 to TRBJ1-5; maybe TRBD1 (5 bases). CDR1 is SGHTA, CDR2 FQGNSA, per germline. The CDR3 consists of 15 residues. V was cut by 2 bases and J by 4 bases, with 12 bases left in between. The DNA for the CDR3 is TGTGCCAGCAGCTTATCTTGGGGGGGAAATCAGCCCCAGCATTTT. As protein: CASSLSWGGNQPQHF.

The V and J genes are TRBV9 and TRBJ2-3; D is uncertain. CDR1 is SGDLS and CDR2 is YYNGEE in the germline V gene. Trimming removed 3 bases at V and 4 bases at J, with 15 bases between. The CDR3 has 15 amino acids. The CDR3 region has the DNA TGTGCCAGCAGCGCCCTTAGCCGCGCGGCAGATACGCAGTATTTT. It is translated as CASSALSRAADTQYF.

In this sample, this clonotype turned up once. The chain uses TRBV4-1 and TRBJ2-7; TRBD1 matches 10 bases. Germline V lookup: CDR1 MGHRA, CDR2 YSYEKL. V lost 3 bases, J lost 2 bases, and 7 bases stayed unmatched. This CDR3 has 16 amino acids. The chain's CDR3 is CASSQRDRGSAYEQYF. CDR3 DNA sequence: TGCGCCAGCAGCCAGAGGGACAGGGGATCGGCCTACGAGCAGTACTTC.

The chain links TRBV5-4 to TRBJ1-2, with TRBD1 matching 8 bases. Germline values: CDR1 SGHNT, CDR2 YYREEE (reference sequence). After removal of 3 bases from V and 11 bases from J, the junction contained 9 bases not matched to a gene. This CDR3 has 13 residues. The DNA for the CDR3 is TGTGCCAGCAGCTCCGACAGGGGAGTGCCGTACACCTTC. It translates to CASSSDRGVPYTF.

The genes are TRBV27 and TRBJ1-2; D is ambiguous. The CDR3 runs to 15 residues. With 7 bases removed from V and 4 bases from J, the gap between germline ends came to 19 bases. The germline CDR1 and CDR2 sequences are MNHEY and SMNVEV (reference sequence). In DNA form, the CDR3 reads TGTGCCAGCACTCCCATTGGTTCAATTGGCTATGGCTACACCTTC. This sequence encodes CASTPIGSIGYGYTF.

The chain employs TRBV29-1 and TRBJ1-1; D uncertain. Deletions cut 4 bases from V and 0 bases from J, with 12 bases between. The germline gives CDR1 SQVTM, CDR2 ANQGSEA. The CDR3 runs to 14 residues. CDR3 protein: CSVGARELNTEAFF. CDR3 coding DNA: TGCAGCGTTGGGGCCCGGGAGTTGAACACTGAAGCTTTCTTT. The whole variable domain, filled in from reference TRBV29-1 and TRBJ1-1, reads SAVISQKPSRDICQRGTSLTIQCQVDSQVTMMFWYRQQPGQSLTLIATANQGSEATYESGFVIDKFPISRPNLTFSTLTVSNMSPEDSSIYLCSVGARELNTEAFFGQGTRLTVV.

This rearrangement joins TRBV7-8 to TRBJ2-4; a possible D gene is TRBD2 (5 bases). CDR1 and CDR2 from the germline V gene are SGHVS and FQNEAQ. CDR3 length: 14 residues. The V and J ends lost 2 bases and 0 bases respectively, with 5 bases between them. The CDR3 DNA sequence: TGTGCCAGCAGCTTACGGGGAGCCAAAAACATTCAGTACTTC. Protein product: CASSLRGAKNIQYF.

The rearrangement links TRBV5-1 to TRBJ1-1; 8 bases line up with TRBD1. The CDR3 is made up of 17 amino acids. J was trimmed by 0 bases and V by 2 bases; bases with no gene match: 9. The germline gives CDR1 SGHRS, CDR2 YFSETQ. The CDR3 is CASSLGGTGNMNTEAFF. In DNA form, the CDR3 reads TGCGCCAGCAGCTTAGGTGGGACAGGCAACATGAACACTGAAGCTTTCTTT. The full variable domain, completed using reference TRBV5-1 and TRBJ1-1, is KAGVTQTPRYLIKTRGQQVTLSCSPISGHRSVSWYQQTPGQGLQFLFEYFSETQRNKGNFPGRFSGRQFSNSRSEMNVSTLELGDSALYLCASSLGGTGNMNTEAFFGQGTRLTVV.

The rearrangement links TRBV20-1 to TRBJ2-7; 7 bases fit TRBD1. The V gene's germline CDR1 is DFQATT and CDR2 SNEGSKA (reference sequence). V lost 6 bases and J lost 1; bases outside the gene matches: 12. The CDR3 sequence is 15 residues long. CDR3 nucleotides: TGCAGTGCCGACACCGAGACAGGGATATCCTACGAGCAGTACTTC. Encoded protein: CSADTETGISYEQYF.

This clonotype was found once. This chain connects TRBV20-1 to TRBJ2-1; 10 positions agree with TRBD2. CDR1 DFQATT and CDR2 SNEGSKA come from the germline V gene (reference sequence). The CDR3 sequence is 14 residues long. V lost 5 bases and J lost 7; bases outside the gene matches: 8. The CDR3: CSASGTSEGNEQFF. The CDR3 DNA follows: TGCAGTGCTTCCGGGACTAGCGAGGGTAATGAGCAGTTCTTC.